This is a list of T cell receptor beta chains from one sample in a study of shared clonotypes between healthy human individuals. TCRdb keeps only in-frame clones here, not all; method: immunoSEQ multiplex PCR. The sample shows around 1,900,000 clones, around 93% of them seen only once. The sample was naive CD8+ T cells from PBMCs. Receptors were obtained from a man between 18 and 35 years old in good health. Some clones in this sample may be carry-over from other donors' samples. Each CDR3 is given with its conserved first and last residue. D genes are given only for firm matches. Size is omitted from some rows. Given values are once, few, many or a class for expanded clones.

-	TRBJ2-7	TRBV4-1	TRBD2	TGCGCCAGCAGCTTTACTAGCGGGAAGACCTACGAGCAGTACTTC	CASSFTSGKTYEQYF
-	TRBJ2-4	TRBV23-1	-	TGCGCCAGCAGTCAATCGGCGAGACCAAGGACAGTTCAGTACTTC	CASSQSARPRTVQYF
once	TRBJ2-1	TRBV2	TRBD2	TGTGCCAGCAGTGATAGCGGGAGCGCGAACAATGAGCAGTTCTTC	CASSDSGSANNEQFF
few	TRBJ1-2	TRBV23-1	-	TGCGCCAGCAGTAACAGTTCCGATGGCTACACCTTC	CASSNSSDGYTF
-	TRBJ2-7	TRBV10-1	TRBD1	TGCGCCAGCAGTGGACCTACAGGGGCTTCGTTGAACGAGCAGTACTTC	CASSGPTGASLNEQYF
-	TRBJ2-7	TRBV4-1	TRBD2	TGCGCCAGCAGCCAAGATGTCACTAGCGTTTACCACGAGCAGTACTTC	CASSQDVTSVYHEQYF
once	TRBJ1-2	TRBV7-2	-	TGTGCCAGCAGCACCACTTATGGGGATTTCTATGGCTACACCTTC	CASSTTYGDFYGYTF
-	TRBJ2-7	TRBV30	-	TGTGCCTGGAGTTTCGGGGGTCCGTCCTACGAGCAGTACTTC	CAWSFGGPSYEQYF
-	TRBJ2-7	TRBV29-1	TRBD1	TGCAGCGTCCTGAGTCCCCCGGATAACCCGGGACAGGGTTTCTACGAGCAGTACTTC	CSVLSPPDNPGQGFYEQYF
-	TRBJ2-1	TRBV6-5	TRBD2	TGTGCCAGCAGTTACCGGGAGGGCCGAGTTGAGCAGTTCTTC	CASSYREGRVEQFF
few	TRBJ1-4	TRBV6-5	-	TGTGCCAGCAGTTATTTCGCAGGAGAAAAACTGTTTTTT	CASSYFAGEKLFF
-	TRBJ2-1	TRBV9	-	TGTGCCAGCAGCGCACTTCTAAATGAGCAGTTCTTC	CASSALLNEQFF
-	TRBJ2-7	TRBV27	-	TGTGCCAGCAGTTCTAGCAACTACGAGCAGTACTTC	CASSSSNYEQYF
-	TRBJ2-1	TRBV6-5	-	TGTGCCACTAAAGCCGGGGGGCAATTGAACGATGAGCAGTTCTTC	CATKAGGQLNDEQFF
-	TRBJ1-5	TRBV7-2	-	TGTGCCAGCAGCTTTGGCGGTTATAGCAATCAGCCCCAGCATTTT	CASSFGGYSNQPQHF
once	TRBJ1-2	TRBV5-5	-	TGTGCCAGCAGCTTGGAAATAAGGGACCGACAGAATTATGGCTACACCTTC	CASSLEIRDRQNYGYTF
-	TRBJ2-2	TRBV27	-	TGTGCCAGCAGTACCAACAGGCGGAACACCGGGGAGCTGTTTTTT	CASSTNRRNTGELFF
-	TRBJ2-3	TRBV11-2	TRBD2	TGTGCCAGCAGCTCTCGACTAGCGGGAAACACAGATACGCAGTATTTT	CASSSRLAGNTDTQYF
-	TRBJ1-3	TRBV6-5	-	TGTGCCAGCAGTTTGGGGAGCTCTGGAAACACCATATATTTT	CASSLGSSGNTIYF
few	TRBJ1-2	TRBV14	-	TGTGCCAGCAGCCAAGGGCGGGTTAACTATGGCTACACCTTC	CASSQGRVNYGYTF
-	TRBJ2-7	TRBV28	TRBD1	TGTGCCAGCAGCGCCGGACAGGGGGCTTGGTACGAGCAGTACTTC	CASSAGQGAWYEQYF
-	TRBJ2-7	TRBV18	-	TGTGCCAGCTCACCACCACACTCCTACGAGCAGTACTTC	CASSPPHSYEQYF
-	TRBJ1-1	TRBV5-6	TRBD1	TGTGCCAGCAGTTGGACCGGGACAGGGGGTACTGAAGCTTTCTTT	CASSWTGTGGTEAFF
-	TRBJ2-5	TRBV5-1	TRBD2	TGCGCCAGCAGCCCCGGGACTAGCGGAGGAGAGACCCAGTACTTC	CASSPGTSGGETQYF
-	TRBJ2-7	TRBV7-9	-	TGTGCCAGCATTGGGGGACAGGGTCCTAGCGGGCTTCCCTACGAGCAGTACTTC	CASIGGQGPSGLPYEQYF
-	TRBJ2-3	TRBV2	TRBD2	TGTGCCAGCAGTGATGAAGCGGGAGCGGTAGATACGCAGTATTTT	CASSDEAGAVDTQYF
-	TRBJ1-1	TRBV2	-	TGTGCCAGCAGTTCCAAGGACGGGTACCTCGGGGCTTTCTTT	CASSSKDGYLGAFF
-	TRBJ2-5	TRBV4-3	-	TGCGCCAGCAGCCAAGACCCAGAAGAGACCCAGTACTTC	CASSQDPEETQYF
-	TRBJ2-7	TRBV11-2	-	TGTGCCAGCAGCTTAGCAGGGACCTCCTACGAGCAGTACTTC	CASSLAGTSYEQYF
-	TRBJ2-7	TRBV9	TRBD1	TGTGCCAGCAGCGTATACGGGACAGCCTCCTACGAGCAGTACTTC	CASSVYGTASYEQYF
-	TRBJ1-3	TRBV5-8	-	TGTGCCAGCAGCTACTGGACAAGCCTCAGGGGAAACACCATATATTTT	CASSYWTSLRGNTIYF
-	TRBJ2-3	TRBV28	-	TGTGCCAGCGGCCGGCGCAGGGCGAGCACAGATACGCAGTATTTT	CASGRRRASTDTQYF
once	TRBJ1-2	TRBV19	-	TGTGCCAGTAGTATGAGCGGGGCCTATGGCTACACCTTC	CASSMSGAYGYTF
-	TRBJ2-7	TRBV27	-	TGTGCCAGCAGTTTGGCGGGGTCCCACGAGCAGTACTTC	CASSLAGSHEQYF
-	TRBJ2-7	TRBV4-1	TRBD1	TGCGCCAGCAGCCAAGATTGGGGGACAGGGGGCTACGAGCAGTACTTC	CASSQDWGTGGYEQYF
-	TRBJ1-1	TRBV12-5	-	TGTGCTAGTGGTTTTCAAGGGACTGAAGCTTTCTTT	CASGFQGTEAFF
-	TRBJ2-7	TRBV7-9	TRBD2	TGTGCCAGCAGCTTAATGACTAGCAGTTACTACGAGCAGTACTTC	CASSLMTSSYYEQYF
-	TRBJ2-2	TRBV9	-	TGTGCCAGCAGTATGGGGGCCCTAGACGGGGCCGGGGAGCTGTTTTTT	CASSMGALDGAGELFF
-	TRBJ2-3	TRBV5-8	TRBD2	TGTGCCAGCAGCAGCGGGGTAGCGGATACAGATACGCAGTATTTT	CASSSGVADTDTQYF
-	TRBJ2-3	TRBV5-8	TRBD2	TGTGCCAGCAGCTTGGGACTAGCGGGAGTCCCAGATACGCAGTATTTT	CASSLGLAGVPDTQYF
-	TRBJ2-5	TRBV9	-	TGTGCCAGCAGCGTAGAGGCAGGGCTGGCGGAGACCCAGTACTTC	CASSVEAGLAETQYF
-	TRBJ2-7	TRBV7-9	TRBD2	TGTGCCAGCAGCGGGGAGGGGTTCTCCTACGAGCAGTACTTC	CASSGEGFSYEQYF
-	TRBJ2-7	TRBV6-1	-	TGTGCCAGCAGACAGGACTACGAGCAGTACTTC	CASRQDYEQYF
-	TRBJ1-1	TRBV4-3	-	TGCGCCAGCAGCCAAGATCGAGGTTACACTGAAGCTTTCTTT	CASSQDRGYTEAFF
-	TRBJ1-4	TRBV7-9	-	TGTGCCAGCAGCCCCGGGCAGGCGAGATCGGCGGGGGGAAATGAAAAACTGTTTTTT	CASSPGQARSAGGNEKLFF
-	TRBJ2-7	TRBV4-1	TRBD1	TGCGCCAGCAGCCAGGGGAGACAGGGGTCCTACGAGCAGTACTTC	CASSQGRQGSYEQYF
once	TRBJ2-7	TRBV7-2	-	TGTGCCAGCAGCCCGGGGATGGGATACGAGCAGTACTTC	CASSPGMGYEQYF
-	TRBJ2-3	TRBV4-2	TRBD2	TGTGCCAGCAGCCAACGACCGGGACTAGCGGGAGTGGCAGATACGCAGTATTTT	CASSQRPGLAGVADTQYF
-	TRBJ2-7	TRBV4-1	-	TGCGCCAGCAGCCCCGCAGTCACAGTCTCCTACGAGCAGTACTTC	CASSPAVTVSYEQYF
-	TRBJ2-7	TRBV19	TRBD2	TGTGCCAGCTCCGTAGCGGGAGGCATCCTATACGAGCAGTACTTC	CASSVAGGILYEQYF
-	TRBJ2-2	TRBV27	-	TGTGCCAGCAGTTTTCCCCCTCCCGGGGAGCTGTTTTTT	CASSFPPPGELFF
-	TRBJ1-4	TRBV5-6	-	TGTGCCAGCAGCAGCCGATGGGGCGGAACTAATGAAAAACTGTTTTTT	CASSSRWGGTNEKLFF
-	TRBJ2-7	TRBV13	TRBD2	TGTGCCAGCAGCGAGGGAGGGCCGCGGTACGAGCAGTACTTC	CASSEGGPRYEQYF
-	TRBJ1-5	TRBV19	-	TGTGCCAGTAGTATAATGAGTCAGCCCCAGCATTTT	CASSIMSQPQHF
-	TRBJ2-7	TRBV11-2	-	TGTGCCAGCAGCTTAGGGGCCGGCGTCGAGCAGTACTTC	CASSLGAGVEQYF
-	TRBJ1-5	TRBV13	-	TGTGCCAGCAGCTTAGGACAGGGATGGGATCAGCCCCAGCATTTT	CASSLGQGWDQPQHF
-	TRBJ2-5	TRBV7-3	-	TGTGCCAGCAGTCTAAGCGGGACATTCCAAGAGACCCAGTACTTC	CASSLSGTFQETQYF
-	TRBJ1-1	TRBV7-6	-	TGTGCCAGCAGCTCATCACAGGTGAGGAACACTGAAGCTTTCTTT	CASSSSQVRNTEAFF
once	TRBJ2-5	TRBV27	TRBD1	TGTGCCAGCAGTCCAGGGACAGGGGGTCTGGAGACCCAGTACTTC	CASSPGTGGLETQYF
-	TRBJ2-7	TRBV27	-	TGTGCCAGCAGTTTTTTAAAGCCTCGAGGGAGCTCCTACGAGCAGTACTTC	CASSFLKPRGSSYEQYF